This TCR delta chain appears in the sequencing data of a study of Vδ1+ human thymocytes (dated by TCRdb to about 2018). About the study as a whole: As a data resource, the study described the mRNA-level TRG and TRD CDR3 repertoires found in highly purified Vdelta1+ thymocytes taken from young children. The multiplex-based CDR3 amplicon strategy had previously been validated against 5'RACE-based CDR3 amplicon generation methods. What the authors observed across the whole study: The thymic TRG and TRD repertoires appeared highly polyclonal, with Gaussian CDR3 length distributions, in contrast to the oligoclonal repertoires of peripheral blood. No clustering by age or sex was observed, so analyses did not stratify donors by these variables. Around 20% of thymic TRD sequences were found to be Vdelta2 (and few were Vdelta3) despite high sort purity, in contrast to peripheral blood Vdelta1+ controls. Numerous TRG clonotypes were shared among donors (up to about 7x10^3), while TRD repertoires were essentially private (a maximum of roughly 120 shared). Because unexpected Vdelta2 sequences could lead to misinterpretation of bulk repertoire data, the authors recommended using highly purified populations and single-cell validation.

Thymic samples were depleted of alphabeta T cells, then CD3+ TCRVdelta1+ TCRVdelta2- thymocytes were FACS-sorted. A purity of about 97% to 99.6% was achieved for sorted Vdelta1+ thymocytes. The thymic specimens were obtained from several paediatric patients who were undergoing corrective cardiac surgery and ranged in age from roughly 5 days to 16 months. The thymic tissue was dispersed, and mononuclear cells were isolated using a Histopaque-1077 density gradient. The staining antibodies were anti-TCRVdelta1 clone TS8.2, anti-TCRVdelta2 clone B6, anti-CD3 clone HIT3a and anti-TCRalphabeta clone IP26. As for this clone: This clone's antigen is unknown. Base qualities are missing; no much larger clone stands one base away.

RNA was isolated using the RNeasy mini kit, and reverse transcription was performed with Superscript III. Multiplex PCR was used to generate CDR3 amplicons, with pooled V-gene forward primers and a constant-region reverse primer carrying Illumina adaptor overhangs. After gel purification, the amplicons were indexed with Nextera index primers during 7 to 9 additional PCR cycles and then purified using AMPure XP beads. Libraries were sequenced on an Illumina MiSeq with paired-end 250 bp reads, dual indexing and roughly 20% PhiX spike-in. On the authors' methods: FastQC was used to quality check the reads, while ea-utils fastq-join merged the TRG read pairs. IMGT/HighV-QUEST was used to annotate the sequences, only productive sequences with an unambiguous V-gene assignment were kept, and clonotypes were defined as sequences sharing an identical CDR3 sequence. For downstream analysis, VDJtools 1.1.1, tcR 2.2.3, Treemap and vegan Shannon diversity in R 3.4.4 were used. TCRdb processed the public reads again with the CATT caller, after which rows with matching DNA were combined. What appears here as the V and J calls and clone size reflects TCRdb's work, not the paper's. Here the sample has more than 50,000 delta-chain clones; less than 20% occur a single time. 0.5% of the sample comes from the top ten.

For CDR1 and CDR2, the germline V gene lists TSWWSYY and QGS. Its CDR3 holds 20 amino acids, cysteine through phenylalanine. Only the CDR3 DNA is retained, 60 bases long and in frame from the first base. V is cut back by 5 bases and J by 4 bases, with 21 bases in the junction unmatched. The rearranged chain carries TRDV1 and TRDJ1; 11 bases in between match TRDD3. The sequence derives from a boy under three years old who had congenital heart surgery. Sequencing was carried out using Vdelta1+ gamma-delta thymocytes from the thymus. Interpreted using the paper, the cell subset or site label stands for: FACS-sorted CD3+ TCRalphabeta- TCRVdelta1+ TCRVdelta2- thymocytes. The DNA is as follows: TGTGCTCTTGGGTTCCGCCCTCTAGAATATGGGGGATACGGGGGCGATAAACTCATCTTT. Translated, it gives CALGFRPLEYGGYGGDKLIF.